This paragraph reports one T cell receptor beta chain. The antigen it binds to is not known. The sample holds no much larger clone one base away, and base qualities are not on file. These data are taken from a study of cytomegalovirus exposure and HLA in healthy donors (dated by TCRdb to about 2017). Background on the whole study: An earlier analysis of approximately 640 of the donors reported about 250 Gb of sequence data and some 100 million unique TCR beta sequences from 150 million to 200 million T cells. About 300 gigabases of sequencing data and tens of millions of unique TCR sequences were included in an early release covering several hundred HLA-typed donors. The genetic ancestry cluster associated with self-reported Caucasian donors included around four fifths of the approximately 430 genotyped donors. The aim of the study was to test whether cataloging public T cell receptors could identify signatures of past pathogen exposure. The study used immunosequencing to profile the T cell repertoires of 670 or so subjects and linked those repertoires to cytomegalovirus serostatus. In addition to the first cohort of roughly 670 subjects, a separate validation cohort of 120 different subjects was used. High-throughput TCR immunosequencing, statistical association of individual TCRs with disease status, and machine learning were combined to predict cytomegalovirus infection status. In a later analysis, previously published TCR beta repertoires from about 640 donors were re-analyzed and high-resolution HLA genotyping was added so that TCR occurrence patterns could be studied. In the later analysis, no new phenotypic data were used to find candidate immune exposures; instead, reliance was placed on TCR beta sequences and their occurrence across donors. In an earlier analysis of about 590 of the donors, high-throughput TCR beta sequencing was used to judge whether each TCR beta V gene segment behaved as functional or pseudogenic. Alongside the repertoire data, information on donor age, sex, ethnicity and CMV serostatus was compiled. Genome-wide SNP genotypes for about 60% of the roughly 700 donors were used in a later genetic analysis, which treated that subset as a discovery cohort. Every repertoire in the discovery cohort had been generated on one and the same sequencing platform. HLA typing included class I and class II loci at four-digit resolution. The number of typed donors differed by locus: about 620-640 for A, B, C, DRB1 and DQB1; roughly 510 for DQA1; around 610 for DPA1; and around 470 for DPB1. A handful of DR-DQ haplotypes were handled as single units for association and clustering because linkage in the cohort was strong. Across approximately 400 genotyped donors of the cohort, an average of roughly 200,000 unique TCR beta nucleotide sequences per donor were sequenced, and roughly a sixth of those sequences were non-productive.

The full study reports these points: A later genetic analysis reported fewer N-insertions in productive TCRs among donors in an Asian-associated ancestry cluster than the roughly 650-donor mean. In an earlier analysis of under 600 of the donors, most TCR beta V segments were observed in productive rearrangements about 87% or about 30% of the time, broadly matching IMGT annotations. The classifier was reported to diagnose cytomegalovirus status with high specificity and sensitivity in both the original cohort and the validation cohort. While some public TCRs were present in many individuals, most TCR sequences turned up only very rarely across donors. HLA typing was unavailable for some donors at each locus, so association tests used only the typed subset. Several of the top co-occurrence clusters appeared to be linked to parvovirus B19, influenza, CMV and Epstein-Barr virus, according to a later analysis. A further reported finding was that TCR beta sequences accurately predicted the HLA-A and HLA-B alleles for most subjects in the first cohort. The authors suggested that the approach could potentially be generalized to other disease states and immunological phenotypes. For the cohort, immune exposure information was limited to CMV serostatus. A later analysis found that HLA-associated TCR beta chains were more clonally expanded and had lower generation probabilities than equally common non-associated chains. An association between a missense DCLRE1C variant and V-gene and J-gene trimming of TCR beta chains was found in a later genetic analysis and replicated in an independent cohort. In vitro tests confirmed that a few of the cytomegalovirus-associated TCR beta chains recognize cytomegalovirus antigens. Linkage disequilibrium might explain the correlated functional status among segregating V segments, but an unknown experimental factor could not be excluded. A later analysis associated 16,951 TCR beta sequences with specific HLA alleles at a false discovery rate of 0.05. The 87-base-pair reads could not distinguish some IMGT-functional V segments, including TRBV6-2 and TRBV6-3, so those segments were excluded. A later analysis found that TCR association rates varied across HLA loci, with DRB1 alleles showing the most associated TCRs and HLA-C alleles the fewest. In a later analysis, most CMV-associated TCR beta chains were found to appear HLA-restricted, with HLA associations seemingly driven largely by CMV exposure. The earlier analysis of approximately 590 of the donors excluded some 15 rarely observed V segments, including chromosome 9 orphons, because counts were too low. Sequencing depth was assumed to be roughly uniform across donors in the presence/absence analyses, though that assumption may not hold. A cluster of highly shared sequence variants was judged likely to represent a technical artifact of the sequencing pipeline. A total of 150 to 200 TCR beta chains were listed by the study as associated with cytomegalovirus. Only TCR beta chains were sequenced in this cohort, and the absence of alpha or paired-chain data limited detectable features. Strong co-occurrence of HLA alleles, especially DR and DQ, made assigning TCR associations to individual alleles difficult.

The library was obtained by the immunoSEQ multiplex PCR assay. A mixture of 60 forward primers for TCR Vbeta segments and 13 reverse primers for TCR Jbeta segments was used in the multiplex PCR. The CDR3 region of rearranged TCR beta genes was amplified from genomic DNA by a multiplex PCR assay. Amplified TCR beta libraries were sequenced as 87-base-pair reads on the Illumina HiSeq System. Per the authors' processing: A later analysis tallied 75 million to 85 million unique TCR beta chains across the 700 or so repertoires, and about 12 million of those chains were shared by two or more donors. A nearest-neighbor algorithm error-corrected the raw reads and collapsed the reads into unique sequences, merging closely related sequences to remove PCR and sequencing errors. CDR3 sequences were aligned to IMGT reference sequences to assign V, D and J gene segments. For a sequence to be retained, at least a six-nucleotide match to both a V gene segment and a J gene segment was required. A rearrangement was called productive if the CDR3 had no stop codons and remained in frame with V and J, and every other rearrangement was called non-productive. CDR3 was defined by IMGT convention, running from the second conserved V-encoded cysteine to the conserved J-encoded phenylalanine. The earlier analysis of about 620 of the donors excluded sequences that lacked an unambiguous match to a single V gene segment. An earlier analysis of 587 of the donors classified V segments as functional when productive rearrangements were above 56.7% and as segregating when the standard deviation between donors was above 5%. A statistical classification framework was developed to diagnose cytomegalovirus status using the catalog of TCR beta chain sequences. V and J gene assignment, in a later analysis, came from comparing TCR nucleotide sequences with IMGT/GENE-DB human TR gene sequences. The TCRdist pipeline was used in a later analysis to assign CDR3 sequences and most-parsimonious VDJ recombination scenarios. In a later analysis, each TCR beta chain was defined by its CDR3 amino acid sequence together with its V-gene family, and reads without a unique V-gene family were excluded. A later analysis removed 592 highly shared, low-generation-probability nucleotide sequences to deal with suspected cross-contamination and a sequencing artifact. For each public chain, a later analysis derived a clonal expansion index from normalized ranks of inferred template counts within each repertoire. In a later analysis, generation probabilities were computed with a VDJ recombination model fitted to out-of-frame rearrangements, and the resulting probabilities were checked against IGoR. In a later analysis, TCR-TCR, TCR-HLA and TCR-CMV co-occurrence was scored with hypergeometric tests, and a repertoire-size bias correction was applied to TCR pairs. In a later analysis, false discovery rates were estimated by permuting HLA or CMV assignments 20 times. In a later analysis, co-occurring TCRs were grouped using DBSCAN, and TCRdist sequence similarity was added for clustering within HLA-allele-positive subsets. Co-occurrence clustering excluded repertoires with fewer than 30,000 or more than 120,000 public chains, plus five with anomalous nucleotide sharing. This is the immuneACCESS table as TCRdb keeps it, with only in-frame sequences that have V and J called. A part of the clones is gone; compared with another copy, unresolved V genes explain less than half, and the rest is unexplained. D and trimming come from the DNA, and the V and J calls and clone size come from that table. The table for this sample lists about 100,000 clones; around three quarters of them were counted only once. Roughly 2.5% of the sample rests with the top ten.

Between the V and J ends, shortened by 6 bases and 5 bases respectively, the junction contains 11 bases. CDR1 SNHLY and CDR2 FYNNEI are derived from the germline V gene. The CDR3 goes from the cysteine to the phenylalanine over 13 residues. Only CDR3 DNA remains: 39 bases, in frame from the first base. The cohort consisted of 666 healthy bone marrow donors. At the time of sampling, every cohort member was nominally healthy, though immune exposures that went unrecorded were likely present. The donor tested CMV seropositive, placing the donor among the 289 seropositive members of the cohort. A peripheral blood sample was provided by each donor, and peripheral blood mononuclear cells were used for TCR beta sequencing. Genomic DNA was extracted from the blood cell samples with the Qiagen DNeasy Blood Extraction Kit.

The rearranged chain carries TRBV2 and TRBJ1-5; a tentative D call is TRBD1 (5 bases match). Input material: PBMCs. The sequence was collected from a man aged 50-59 years in good health and CMV-seropositive. This receptor has the CDR3 CASRWQGDQPQHF. The DNA sequence is as follows: TGTGCCAGCAGGTGGCAGGGTGATCAGCCCCAGCATTTT.